The 26 T cell receptor beta chains below were found in one sample sequenced in a study of technical replicates of blood from a few donors (dated by TCRdb to 2016 to 2017). Library construction relied on the immunoSEQ multiplex PCR assay. TCRdb mirrors the immuneACCESS table, restricted to in-frame sequences. Some clones are absent from its copies; in checked studies, under half trace to an unresolved V gene, and the reason for the others is unknown. This sample lists about 89,000 clones; around 94% were detected once. The top ten constitute approximately 0.25% of the sample. The sequencing sample was made of T cells isolated from PBMCs. The receptor source for this set is a human donor in good health.

The CDR3 spells CASSQDGGRGRPNYGYTF. CDR3 DNA: TGTGCCAGCAGCCAAGATGGGGGCAGGGGCCGACCTAACTATGGCTACACCTTC. The J gene is TRBJ1-2, the V gene TRBV14, with D possibly TRBD1 on 6 matching bases. The V end lost 0 bases, the J end lost 0 bases, and 17 bases lay between the germline ends. The CDR3 is 18 amino acids. Germline V gene lookup returns CDR1 SGHDN and CDR2 FVKESK.

The chain links TRBV5-1 to TRBJ2-3, with a possible D match to TRBD1 (5 bases). The germline gives CDR1 SGHRS, CDR2 YFSETQ. This CDR3 comprises 13 residues. V lost 1 base and J 4 bases, leaving 7 bases between the germline ends. The CDR3 loop reads CASSLQGPDTQYF. CDR3 in DNA: TGCGCCAGCAGCTTGCAGGGCCCAGATACGCAGTATTTT.

In this sample, this clone turned up once. The chain has TRBV18 and TRBJ1-1, with 7 bases aligning to TRBD1. There are 16 residues in the CDR3. Germline values: CDR1 KGHSH, CDR2 LQKENI. The V gene end was trimmed by 2 bases and the J gene end by 0 bases; junction bases not matched to a gene: 6. CDR3 sequence reads: CASSPAAGGMNTEAFF. CDR3 nucleotide sequence: TGTGCCAGCTCACCAGCGGCAGGGGGAATGAACACTGAAGCTTTCTTT.

This chain uses TRBV10-3 with TRBJ2-7; D is possibly TRBD2 (6 bases). V was pared by 0 bases and J by 4 bases, with 13 bases between. The CDR3 has 15 amino acids. Germline V gene data show CDR1 as ENHRY and CDR2 as SYGVKD. The chain's CDR3 is CAISESGGAGYEQYF. DNA of the CDR3: TGTGCCATCAGTGAGTCTGGCGGCGCGGGGTACGAGCAGTACTTC.

This clone has a handful of counts. The rearrangement uses TRBV2 and TRBJ2-2, with 8 positions matching TRBD2. The CDR3 has 15 amino acids. Germline CDR1 and CDR2: SNHLY and FYNNEI. The ends lost 7 bases at V and 3 bases at J; junction bases unmatched: 7. CDR3 DNA: TGTGCCAGCAACCTGCGGGGGGTGTACACCGGGGAGCTGTTTTTT. Its translation: CASNLRGVYTGELFF. The full variable domain, in which reference TRBV2 and TRBJ2-2 provide the parts outside the CDR3, is EPEVTQTPSHQVTQMGQEVILRCVPISNHLYFYWYRQILGQKVEFLVSFYNNEISEKSEIFDDQFSVERPDGSNFTLKIRSTKLEDSAMYFCASNLRGVYTGELFFGEGSRLTVL.

The chain is built from TRBV6-1 and TRBJ2-7; D is perhaps TRBD2 (6 bases). This CDR3 region has 16 residues. V lost 4 bases to trimming and J lost 4 bases, with 20 bases between them. CDR1 is MNHNS and CDR2 is SASEGT in the germline V gene. The CDR3 here is CASSGHERDFQYEQYF. CDR3 DNA sequence: TGTGCCAGCAGTGGGCACGAAAGGGACTTTCAATACGAGCAGTACTTC.

The chain combines TRBV6-1 with TRBJ1-1, with D uncertain. Per germline, CDR1 MNHNS and CDR2 SASEGT. Trimming left V 2 bases short and J 1 base short, with 23 bases between. The CDR3 is 19 residues long. The CDR3 DNA sequence: TGTGCCAGCAGTGAAACAATCGAAACCATACTAGGGAAGAACACTGAAGCTTTCTTT. Residues: CASSETIETILGKNTEAFF.

This chain connects TRBV6-1 to TRBJ1-5, with TRBD1 identical over 7 bases. Unmatched junction bases numbered 2, after V lost 3 bases and J lost 0 bases. CDR1 is MNHNS and CDR2 is SASEGT in the germline V gene. The CDR3 runs 15 residues. CDR3 region: CASSEGQYSNQPQHF. In DNA, the CDR3 is TGTGCCAGCAGTGAGGGACAGTATAGCAATCAGCCCCAGCATTTT.

V usage is TRBV7-9 and J usage is TRBJ1-5; a possible D gene is TRBD1 (6 bases). Germline V gene lookup returns CDR1 SEHNR and CDR2 FQNEAQ (reference sequence). Deletions cut 5 bases from V and 4 bases from J, with 15 bases between. This CDR3 region has 15 residues. In DNA form, the CDR3 reads TGTGCCAGCAGCCCAGGGGCCGAGGGTAATCAGCCCCAGCATTTT. Protein: CASSPGAEGNQPQHF.

CDR3 amino acids: CAISESRGTRSYNEQFF. In DNA, the CDR3 is TGTGCCATCAGTGAGTCGAGAGGGACTAGATCCTACAATGAGCAGTTCTTC. This chain connects TRBV10-3 to TRBJ2-1; 8 bases fit TRBD2. The germline V gene encodes CDR1 ENHRY and CDR2 SYGVKD. The CDR3 has 17 residues. With 0 bases clipped from V and 1 base from J, the junction kept 5 bases outside the gene matches.

The V gene is TRBV14, the J gene TRBJ1-2, with 7 bases lining up with TRBD1. V shed 4 bases, J shed 7 bases, and the junction held 6 bases outside the gene matches. This CDR3 has 13 amino acids. The germline CDR1 and CDR2 sequences are SGHDN and FVKESK. Written as DNA, the CDR3 is TGTGCCAGCAGCCCTCAAGACAGGGCTGGCTACACCTTC. As protein: CASSPQDRAGYTF.

The V and J genes are TRBV7-6 and TRBJ2-5, with TRBD1 matching 7 bases. The J segment lost 4 bases and the V segment lost 1 base, leaving 6 bases of the junction unmatched. Germline assignment: CDR1 SGHVS and CDR2 FNYEAQ. The CDR3 has 15 residues. The CDR3 DNA follows: TGTGCCAGCAGCTTAGGGGAGACAGGGCGAGAGACCCAGTACTTC. This codes for CASSLGETGRETQYF.

This rearrangement joins TRBV11-1 to TRBJ1-1; D is unresolved. The CDR3 loop spans 13 amino acids. Trimming stripped 0 bases from V and 2 bases from J, with 4 bases between. Looked up from germline, CDR1 is SGHAT and CDR2 is FQDESV (reference sequence). Here the CDR3 reads CASSLASNTEAFF. In DNA, the CDR3 is TGTGCCAGCAGCTTAGCCTCTAACACTGAAGCTTTCTTT.

The chain uses TRBV2 and TRBJ2-1; D may be TRBD2 (5 bases). Germline CDR1 is SNHLY and CDR2 is FYNNEI. Between the trimmed V and J ends, which lost 4 bases and 0 bases, there was a span of 7 bases. CDR3 length: 14 residues. In DNA, the CDR3 is TGTGCCAGCAGTGGAGGGAGCTCCTACAATGAGCAGTTCTTC. Encoded protein: CASSGGSSYNEQFF.

J is TRBJ2-5 and V is TRBV7-3; D gene unclear. Germline V CDR1 and CDR2: SGHTA, FQGTGA. The CDR3 consists of 13 residues. Deletions cut 5 bases from V and 5 bases from J, with 12 bases between. The CDR3 here is CASSPGSRETQYF. CDR3 DNA: TGTGCCAGCAGCCCTGGCTCGCGGGAGACCCAGTACTTC. The full variable domain, with the rest looked up from reference TRBV7-3 and TRBJ2-5, is GAGVSQTPSNKVTEKGKYVELRCDPISGHTALYWYRQSLGQGPEFLIYFQGTGAADDSGLPNDRFFAVRPEGSVSTLKIQRTERGDSAVYLCASSPGSRETQYFGPGTRLLVL.

The V call is TRBV5-1, the J call TRBJ2-7, with 11 bases fitting TRBD2. This CDR3 is built from 16 residues. Germline loops: CDR1 SGHRS, CDR2 YFSETQ. The V and J ends lost 1 base and 1 base, in that order; junction bases with no gene match: 4. Here the CDR3 reads CASSLTSSGGSYEQYF. CDR3 in DNA: TGCGCCAGCAGCTTGACCTCTAGCGGGGGGTCCTACGAGCAGTACTTC.

The chain combines TRBV30 with TRBJ1-2; TRBD1 agrees at 10 bases. The CDR3 loop spans 15 amino acids. Trimming took 1 base from V and 3 from J; bases not matched to a gene: 5. CDR1 and CDR2 from the germline V gene are GTSNPN and SVGIG (reference sequence). The CDR3 here is CAWSGPGQGYYGYTF. The CDR3 DNA is TGTGCCTGGAGTGGACCGGGACAGGGGTACTATGGCTACACCTTC.

Here the CDR3 reads CASSQDLNTEAFF. The CDR3 DNA reads TGTGCCAGCAGCCAAGACTTGAACACTGAAGCTTTCTTT. V is TRBV14 and J is TRBJ1-1; D is undetermined. The CDR3 is 13 amino acids. V gave up 0 bases and J gave up 0 bases, with 2 bases separating them. Germline CDR1 SGHDN, CDR2 FVKESK.

The CDR3 sequence: CAWSQKYEQYF. DNA of the CDR3: TGTGCCTGGAGTCAGAAGTACGAGCAGTACTTC. The gene calls are TRBV30 and TRBJ2-7; no definite D call. The CDR3 extends over 11 amino acids. Germline assignment: CDR1 GTSNPN and CDR2 SVGIG (reference sequence). Trimming removed 2 bases from V and 4 bases from J, with 6 bases in between.

The chain employs TRBV6-1 and TRBJ1-2; weak D call: TRBD1 (5 bases). The germline V gene encodes CDR1 MNHNS and CDR2 SASEGT. The CDR3 is 15 amino acids. V dropped 6 bases and J dropped 8 bases, with 22 bases sitting between them. The CDR3 sequence is CASRERDSTWEGYTF. The CDR3 region has the DNA TGTGCCAGCAGAGAGAGGGACTCGACTTGGGAGGGCTACACCTTC.

This clone was detected only a few times. The CDR3 sequence is CASSLDSGVANTEAFF. The CDR3 bases are TGCGCCAGCAGCTTGGATTCGGGGGTTGCGAACACTGAAGCTTTCTTT. This chain uses TRBV5-1 with TRBJ1-1; D perhaps matches TRBD1 (5 bases). Germline V gene data show CDR1 as SGHRS and CDR2 as YFSETQ. The CDR3 has 16 residues. Trimming took 0 bases from V and 1 from J, leaving 13 bases between them.

V is TRBV10-3 and J is TRBJ2-7; 7 bases are a match to TRBD1. CDR3 length equals 14 residues. The V and J ends lost 6 bases and 2 bases, in that order; junction bases with no gene match: 7. Germline V gene lookup returns CDR1 ENHRY and CDR2 SYGVKD. CDR3 region: CAIRMGQTTYEQYF. The CDR3 coding sequence is TGTGCCATCAGGATGGGACAGACGACCTACGAGCAGTACTTC.

This rearrangement joins TRBV6-5 to TRBJ2-7; 8 bases line up with TRBD2. Per the germline V gene, CDR1 is MNHEY and CDR2 is SVGAGI. The trim removed 0 bases at V and 0 bases at J, leaving 4 bases unmatched. This CDR3 is 16 amino acids long. The CDR3 sequence: CASSYSKRGYSYEQYF. In nucleotides, the CDR3 is TGTGCCAGCAGTTACTCGAAGCGGGGGTACTCCTACGAGCAGTACTTC.

V usage is TRBV4-1 and J usage is TRBJ1-4; 7 positions agree with TRBD1. The CDR3 totals 17 residues. Germline V gives CDR1 MGHRA, CDR2 YSYEKL. V dropped 5 bases and J dropped 8; count of bases not matched to a gene: 17. CDR3 sequence reads: CASSDTGARDAKEKLFF. The CDR3 DNA reads TGCGCCAGCAGCGATACAGGGGCCCGGGACGCAAAGGAAAAACTGTTTTTT.

This chain joins TRBV30 and TRBJ2-1; 10 bases are a match to TRBD2. CDR1 is GTSNPN, CDR2 SVGIG, per germline (reference sequence). The CDR3 length is 15 residues. The junction had 6 bases not matched to a gene; V was cut back by 0 bases and J by 7 bases. The CDR3 sequence: CAWSVYTSGVNEQFF. The DNA of the CDR3 is TGTGCCTGGAGTGTATATACTAGCGGGGTTAATGAGCAGTTCTTC.

The chain links TRBV5-3 to TRBJ1-5, with 8 nucleotides matching TRBD1. TRBV5-3 falls under the ORF class, with uncertain function. V lost 4 bases to trimming and J lost 10 bases; unmatched junction nucleotides: 28. CDR3 size: 20 residues. CDR3 sequence (DNA): TGTGCCAGAAGCCCACTGGGGGGCAGGACAGGGTATTCTAGATGCGGTCCCCAGCATTTT. Translated: CARSPLGGRTGYSRCGPQHF.